This entry is about one T cell receptor (beta chain). The target antigen is unknown. The data belong to a study of cytomegalovirus exposure and HLA in healthy donors. Notes on the study in general: Rarity held for most TCR sequences, but there were some public TCRs that occurred in many donors. In most subjects, TCR beta sequences reportedly gave accurate predictions of HLA-A and HLA-B alleles. In vitro confirmation showed a few CMV-associated chains to be CMV antigen specific.

It was with 60 Vbeta and 13 Jbeta primers that the PCR ran. Method: immunoSEQ multiplex PCR; TCRdb's copy keeps in-frame clones and lacks some. The sample consists of roughly 140,000 clones, 60% to 85% of them appearing once. Sequencing used PBMCs. This TCR was sampled from a man aged 18 to 29 in good health and CMV-seronegative.

As DNA, the CDR3 is TGTGCCAGCACCCCGCCGGGAGACAATCAGCCCCAGCATTTT. This gives the protein CASTPPGDNQPQHF. V and J are TRBV6-1 and TRBJ1-5; no clear D. CDR1 MNHNS and CDR2 SASEGT come from the germline V gene. Trimming took off 7 bases at V and 3 bases at J, with 13 bases between the two ends. This CDR3 comprises 14 residues.